This T cell receptor (beta chain) was recorded in a study of T-cell reconstitution after alpha-beta-depleted transplantation in children. Study results and caveats: After transplant, at about two months, alpha-beta T cells were reportedly derived from several hundred expanded graft clones. Surviving recipient T cells and thymic progenitors accounted for the high day-60 TCRbeta diversity observed in some patients.

At least ten counts were recorded for this clonotype. Its antigen is as yet unknown. Unique molecular identifiers were incorporated during preparation of the TCRbeta library. Each CDR3 protein is one row after TCRdb ran MiXCR on the PCR reads. Of almost 20,000 distinct CDR3 sequences in the sample, 13% were seen once. The V end was cut by 3 bases, the J end by 0 bases, with 18 bases between. Per germline, CDR1 LGHNA and CDR2 YNFKEQ. The CDR3 consists of 17 residues. The clonotype originates from a female patient between 2 and 15 years old who had a stem cell transplant for congenital amegakaryocytic thrombocytopenia, so the T cells may come from the graft donor. V is TRBV4-2 and J is TRBJ2-7, with unresolved D. The material was PBMCs, mostly from graft donor cells, obtained 60 days after TCRalphabeta/CD19-depleted stem cell transplant. This CDR3 reads CASSHLSWLGSSYEQYF. CDR3 DNA: TGTGCCAGCAGCCATTTAAGTTGGCTGGGCAGCTCCTACGAGCAGTACTTC.